A selection of T cell receptor beta chains follows, all from one sample in a study of radiation and T cells in renal cell carcinoma. Libraries were prepared by immunoSEQ multiplex PCR; TCRdb keeps only in-frame clonotypes and omits some of them. Among about 130,000 clones listed, 70% to 90% were seen once. The sequencing here drew on blood, taken from a patient whose treatment included radiotherapy and nephrectomy. All receptors derive from a woman aged 50 to 60 with renal cell carcinoma. Each CDR3 is given with its conserved first and last residue. D genes are given only for firm matches.

v_call	d_call	j_call	cdr3_nt	cdr3_aa
TRBV29-1	-	TRBJ1-1	TGCAGCGTTCTGACGGTGGGTAACACTGAAGCTTTCTTT	CSVLTVGNTEAFF
TRBV7-8	-	TRBJ1-3	TGTGCCAGCAGCCTAAGAGAGACAGGTGGAAACACCATATATTTT	CASSLRETGGNTIYF
TRBV19	TRBD1	TRBJ1-2	TGTGCCAGTAGTACAAGCCGGGACAGCAACTATGGCTACACCTTC	CASSTSRDSNYGYTF
TRBV7-9	-	TRBJ1-5	TGTGCCAGTAGGGATAGCAATCAGCCCCAGCATTTT	CASRDSNQPQHF
TRBV19	-	TRBJ2-1	TGTGCCAGTAGTCTGGAGACGGGAGCGACTTGGGACAATGAGCAGTTCTTC	CASSLETGATWDNEQFF
TRBV4-1	-	TRBJ1-1	TGCGCCAGCAGCCAAGGGATTACGGCTGAAGCTTTCTTT	CASSQGITAEAFF
TRBV7-2	-	TRBJ1-2	TGTGCCAGCAGCACACTTGAGGGGATCTATGGCTACACCTTC	CASSTLEGIYGYTF
TRBV5-6	-	TRBJ2-1	TGTGCCAGCAGCGCCTCCCGGTTTGAGCAGTTCTTC	CASSASRFEQFF
TRBV7-9	-	TRBJ2-7	TGTGCCAGCAGCTTAAGTACCGAGCAGTACTTC	CASSLSTEQYF
TRBV6-1	-	TRBJ1-1	TGTGCCAGCAGTGAAGCGAGCCTATACACTGAAGCTTTCTTT	CASSEASLYTEAFF